This T cell receptor beta chain emerged from a study of blood T cell repertoires in COVID-19 (dated by TCRdb to 2018 to 2020). Concerning the study at large: The collaborator samples originated in the United States, Italy and Spain and spanned the acute and convalescent phases of COVID-19. The prospective study material was composed of cDNA or gDNA derived from T cells, B-cell-depleted T cells, or PBMCs. Deeply sampled blood TCRbeta repertoires from subjects exposed to, actively infected with, or recovered from COVID-19 were included in the dataset. The repertoires were made available in a free public database intended to serve as a resource for research on the immune response to SARS-CoV-2. The samples were drawn from the first 160 participants of the ongoing ImmuneRACE study and from 1,254 subjects provided by 6 global collaborators. The sample metadata nearly always contained a de-identified subject ID, COVID-19 status, age in years and sex. Where HLA class I and class II types were available, the types were taken from metadata supplied by the sample provider, not from assay-based typing.

What the research found in general, with its limitations: The quantity of clinical and demographic metadata differed by source and by participant and was supplied without curation.

TCRbeta CDR3 regions were amplified from genomic DNA using the immunoSEQ Assay, a bias-controlled multiplex PCR. The original methods were these. Nucleated cell counts per sample were estimated from amplification of reference gene primers within the assay. Sequence reads were collapsed and filtered to measure the absolute abundance of every unique TCRbeta CDR3 rearrangement. For each sample, productive Simpson clonality was calculated as the square root of Simpson's diversity index across productive rearrangements. The source is immuneACCESS, and TCRdb retained only in-frame sequences with V and J called. Part of the clones is not carried over; for the studies checked, unresolved V genes explain less than half of this, and the remainder is unexplained. V and J calls and clone size are copied from that table; D and trimming were computed from the DNA. For this sample the table gives around 300,000 clones, of which more than 80% were detected only once. Around 3% of the sample goes to the ten largest clones.

To note about this clone: Its binding antigen is unknown. Within one base of it there is no much larger clone, and no base qualities were kept.

Whole blood was collected in K2EDTA tubes by collaborating institutions according to the institutions' own protocols. For TCRbeta analysis, collaborators shipped samples in one of three forms: frozen whole blood, isolated PBMCs, or DNA extracted from either of those sample types. The TCR comes from a woman aged 25 to 45 with active or convalescent COVID-19. Sequencing was carried out using peripheral blood.

At the DNA level, the sequence is TGTGCCAGCACCAACAGACAGGGCGGAGGCGAGCAGTACTTC. It translates to CASTNRQGGGEQYF. The rearrangement joined TRBV6-1 to TRBJ2-7; 7 junctional bases match TRBD1. Trimming removed 7 bases from V and 6 bases from J; the gene matches leave 12 bases unexplained. The CDR3 sequence holds 14 residues, the cysteine and phenylalanine included. This entry keeps only the CDR3 DNA: 42 bases, framed from base 1. CDR1 and CDR2 were assigned from the germline V gene as MNHNS and SASEGT.